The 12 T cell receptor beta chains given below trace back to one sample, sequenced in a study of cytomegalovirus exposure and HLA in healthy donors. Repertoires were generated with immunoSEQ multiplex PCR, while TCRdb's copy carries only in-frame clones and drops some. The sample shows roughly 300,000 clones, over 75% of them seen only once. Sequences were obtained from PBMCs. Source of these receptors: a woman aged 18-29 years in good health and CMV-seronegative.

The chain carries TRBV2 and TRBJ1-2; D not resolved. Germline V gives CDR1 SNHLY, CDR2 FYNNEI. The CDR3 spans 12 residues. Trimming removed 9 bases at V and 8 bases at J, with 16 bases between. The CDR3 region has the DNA TGTGCCAGTAACGTAGGAACAGACGGCTACACCTTC. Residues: CASNVGTDGYTF.

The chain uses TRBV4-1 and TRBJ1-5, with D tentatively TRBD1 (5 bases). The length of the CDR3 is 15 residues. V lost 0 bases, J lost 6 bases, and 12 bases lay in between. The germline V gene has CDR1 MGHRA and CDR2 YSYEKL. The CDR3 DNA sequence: TGCGCCAGCAGCCAAGACAGGGTTCGTATTCAGCCCCAGCATTTT. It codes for CASSQDRVRIQPQHF.

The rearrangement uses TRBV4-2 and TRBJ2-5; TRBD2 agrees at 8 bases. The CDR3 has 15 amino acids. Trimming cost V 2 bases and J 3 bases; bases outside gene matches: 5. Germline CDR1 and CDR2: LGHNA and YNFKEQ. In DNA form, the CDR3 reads TGTGCCAGCAGCCAAAGGGGTAGCGGGGAAGAGACCCAGTACTTC. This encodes CASSQRGSGEETQYF.

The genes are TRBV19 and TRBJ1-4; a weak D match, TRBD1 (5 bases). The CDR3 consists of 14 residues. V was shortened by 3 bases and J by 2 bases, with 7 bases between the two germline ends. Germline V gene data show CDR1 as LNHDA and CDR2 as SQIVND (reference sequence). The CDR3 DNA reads TGTGCCAGTAGTATCAGGGTGACTAATGAAAAACTGTTTTTT. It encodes CASSIRVTNEKLFF.

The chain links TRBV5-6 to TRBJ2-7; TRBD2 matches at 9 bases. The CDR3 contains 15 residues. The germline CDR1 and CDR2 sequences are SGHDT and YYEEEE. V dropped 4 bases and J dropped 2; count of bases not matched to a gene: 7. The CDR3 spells CASSPTTSGPYEQYF. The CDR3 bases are TGTGCCAGCAGCCCAACGACTAGCGGACCCTACGAGCAGTACTTC. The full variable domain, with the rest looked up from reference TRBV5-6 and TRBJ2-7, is DAGVTQSPTHLIKTRGQQVTLRCSPKSGHDTVSWYQQALGQGPQFIFQYYEEEERQRGNFPDRFSGHQFPNYSSELNVNALLLGDSALYLCASSPTTSGPYEQYFGPGTRLTVT.

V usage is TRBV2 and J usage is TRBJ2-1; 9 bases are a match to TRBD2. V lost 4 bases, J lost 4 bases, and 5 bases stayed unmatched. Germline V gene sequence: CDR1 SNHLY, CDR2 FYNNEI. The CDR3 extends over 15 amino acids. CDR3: CASSVTTSGYNEQFF. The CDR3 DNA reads TGTGCCAGCAGTGTAACGACTAGCGGTTACAATGAGCAGTTCTTC.

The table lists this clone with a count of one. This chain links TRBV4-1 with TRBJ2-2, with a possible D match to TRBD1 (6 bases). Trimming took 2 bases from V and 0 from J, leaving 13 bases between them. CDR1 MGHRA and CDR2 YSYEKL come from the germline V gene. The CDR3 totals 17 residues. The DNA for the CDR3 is TGCGCCAGCAGCCAACCCACAGGGTTAGCGAACACCGGGGAGCTGTTTTTT. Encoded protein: CASSQPTGLANTGELFF.

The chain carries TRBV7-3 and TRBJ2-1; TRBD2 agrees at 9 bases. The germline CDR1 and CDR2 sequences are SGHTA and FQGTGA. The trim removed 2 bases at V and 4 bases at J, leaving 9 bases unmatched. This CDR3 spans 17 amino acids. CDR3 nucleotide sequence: TGTGCCAGCAGCTTATTGCCTAGCGGGAACCTTTACAATGAGCAGTTCTTC. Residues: CASSLLPSGNLYNEQFF. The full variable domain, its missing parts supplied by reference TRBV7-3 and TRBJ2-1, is GAGVSQTPSNKVTEKGKYVELRCDPISGHTALYWYRQSLGQGPEFLIYFQGTGAADDSGLPNDRFFAVRPEGSVSTLKIQRTERGDSAVYLCASSLLPSGNLYNEQFFGPGTRLTVL.

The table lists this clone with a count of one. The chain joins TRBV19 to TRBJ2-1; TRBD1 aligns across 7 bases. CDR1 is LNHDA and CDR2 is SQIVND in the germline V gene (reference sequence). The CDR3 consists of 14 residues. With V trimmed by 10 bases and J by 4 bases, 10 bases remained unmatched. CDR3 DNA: TGTGCCACCGGACAGGACGCTGGGTACAATGAGCAGTTCTTC. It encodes CATGQDAGYNEQFF.

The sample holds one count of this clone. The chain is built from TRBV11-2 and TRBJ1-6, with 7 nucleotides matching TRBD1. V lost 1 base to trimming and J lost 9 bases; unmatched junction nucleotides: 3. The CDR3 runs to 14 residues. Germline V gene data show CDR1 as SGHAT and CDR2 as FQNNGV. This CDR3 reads CASSLVGQASPLHF. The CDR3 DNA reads TGTGCCAGCAGCTTAGTCGGACAGGCTTCACCCCTCCACTTT.

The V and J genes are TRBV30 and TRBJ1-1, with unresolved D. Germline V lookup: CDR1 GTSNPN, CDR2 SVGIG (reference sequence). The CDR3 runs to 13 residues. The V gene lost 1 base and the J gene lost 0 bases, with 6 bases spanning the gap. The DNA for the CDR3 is TGTGCCTGGAGTGCGCAGTTGAACACTGAAGCTTTCTTT. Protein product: CAWSAQLNTEAFF.

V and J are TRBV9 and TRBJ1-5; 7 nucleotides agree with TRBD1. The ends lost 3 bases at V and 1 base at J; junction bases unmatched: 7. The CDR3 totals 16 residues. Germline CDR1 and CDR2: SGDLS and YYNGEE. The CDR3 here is CASSGRDRPSNQPQHF. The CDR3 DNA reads TGTGCCAGCAGCGGGAGGGACAGACCCAGCAATCAGCCCCAGCATTTT.